The next 14 T cell receptor beta chains were all read from a single sample in a study of blood T cell repertoires in COVID-19. The assay was immunoSEQ multiplex PCR, and TCRdb's table has in-frame clones only and misses some. The sample records about 55,000 clones, roughly 90% being singletons. Sequencing was done on a sample of peripheral blood. Every receptor here comes from a human donor with active COVID-19. The donor label of this sample is uncertain.

This chain links TRBV6-5 with TRBJ1-1; 7 bases fit TRBD1. The CDR3 is 14 residues long. Looked up from germline, CDR1 is MNHEY and CDR2 is SVGAGI. Unmatched junction bases numbered 11, after V lost 10 bases and J lost 3 bases. The CDR3 sequence is CATILDRVDTEAFF. The CDR3 DNA sequence: TGTGCCACCATATTAGACAGGGTGGACACTGAAGCTTTCTTT.

The rearrangement joins TRBV7-9 to TRBJ2-3; 11 bases align to TRBD1. After removal of 5 bases from V and 7 bases from J, the junction contained 5 bases not matched to a gene. The V gene's germline CDR1 is SEHNR and CDR2 FQNEAQ (reference sequence). This CDR3 region has 14 residues. CDR3 sequence: CASSHPDRGHTQYF. In DNA form, the CDR3 reads TGTGCCAGCAGCCACCCGGACAGGGGGCATACGCAGTATTTT.

The chain recombines TRBV2 with TRBJ2-5; D is undetermined. The CDR3 has 14 amino acids. V was trimmed by 6 bases and J by 0 bases, leaving 11 bases between them. Germline CDR1 reads SNHLY; CDR2 reads FYNNEI. DNA for the CDR3: TGTGCCAGCAGCCGACATAGATACCAAGAGACCCAGTACTTC. Translation gives CASSRHRYQETQYF.

The J gene is TRBJ1-2, the V gene TRBV6-6; D gene ambiguous. Trimming removed 6 bases at V and 5 bases at J, with 10 bases between. This CDR3 comprises 12 residues. Germline V gives CDR1 MNHNY, CDR2 SVGAGI (reference sequence). In nucleotides, the CDR3 is TGTGCCAGCAGGCCCACAGATTATGGCTACACCTTC. Protein sequence: CASRPTDYGYTF.

The chain employs TRBV14 and TRBJ2-7, with D possibly matching TRBD1 (5 bases). The V and J ends lost 1 base and 3 bases respectively, with 10 bases between them. Looked up from germline, CDR1 is SGHDN and CDR2 is FVKESK. The CDR3 is made up of 14 amino acids. The CDR3 here is CASSQVGQGYEQYF. The CDR3 DNA reads as TGTGCCAGCAGCCAAGTTGGGCAGGGCTACGAGCAGTACTTC.

This clone turned up a few times. This chain uses TRBV4-3 with TRBJ1-6; 9 bases line up with TRBD1. V dropped 4 bases and J dropped 0; count of bases not matched to a gene: 1. The CDR3 is made up of 16 amino acids. CDR1 and CDR2 (germline): LGHNA, YSLEER. The CDR3 DNA follows: TGCGCCAGCAGCCGGGACAGGGCCTCCTATAATTCACCCCTCCACTTT. Encoded protein: CASSRDRASYNSPLHF.

The V and J genes are TRBV12-3 or TRBV12-4 and TRBJ1-2, with 7 bases identical to TRBD1. There are 13 residues in the CDR3. J lost 6 bases, V lost 5 bases, and 6 bases had no gene match. The CDR3 DNA is TGTGCCAGCAGTCCCCGACAGGGACATGGCTACACCTTC. Protein sequence: CASSPRQGHGYTF.

This chain joins TRBV28 and TRBJ2-1; TRBD1 aligns across 8 bases. The germline V gene encodes CDR1 MDHEN and CDR2 SYDVKM. The ends lost 4 bases at V and 3 bases at J; junction bases unmatched: 5. This CDR3 has 15 amino acids. CDR3 region: CASSSGQAFYNEQFF. CDR3 nucleotide sequence: TGTGCCAGCAGTTCGGGACAGGCCTTCTACAATGAGCAGTTCTTC.

The genes are TRBV6-1 and TRBJ2-1; perhaps TRBD1 as D (6 bases). V gave up 3 bases and J gave up 6 bases, with 21 bases separating them. The CDR3 has 17 amino acids. The germline V gene has CDR1 MNHNS and CDR2 SASEGT. The CDR3 protein is CASSDPYQGFTGNEQFF. DNA for the CDR3: TGTGCCAGCAGTGACCCCTATCAGGGGTTTACTGGCAATGAGCAGTTCTTC.

The chain uses TRBV7-9 and TRBJ1-6; D is uncertain. The CDR3 contains 12 residues. V dropped 5 bases and J dropped 10 bases, with 9 bases sitting between them. Germline V gene sequence: CDR1 SEHNR, CDR2 FQNEAQ (reference sequence). CDR3 loop: CASSPPESPLHF. The CDR3 nucleotides are TGTGCCAGCAGCCCCCCCGAGTCACCCCTCCACTTT.

The chain recombines TRBV18 with TRBJ2-1, with a weak D call TRBD2 (6 bases). This CDR3 spans 15 amino acids. Germline V gene sequence: CDR1 KGHSH, CDR2 LQKENI. V dropped 1 base and J dropped 15 bases, with 22 bases sitting between them. The CDR3 loop is CASSPQFDGGAAAFF. In DNA, the CDR3 is TGTGCCAGCTCACCACAATTTGACGGCGGGGCCGCCGCGTTCTTC.

The chain uses TRBV7-2 and TRBJ2-5; weak D call: TRBD2 (5 bases). The V gene lost 1 base and the J gene lost 2 bases, with 5 bases spanning the gap. The CDR3 totals 13 residues. Looked up from germline, CDR1 is SGHTA and CDR2 is FQGNSA. CDR3 residues: CASSLERQETQYF. The CDR3 DNA reads as TGTGCCAGCAGCTTAGAGCGGCAAGAGACCCAGTACTTC.

This clone was seen only once. V gene TRBV10-3 combines with J gene TRBJ2-7; 9 bases match TRBD1. Germline CDR1 ENHRY, CDR2 SYGVKD. The CDR3 is 16 amino acids. The V segment lost 2 bases and the J segment 3 bases; nucleotides outside the gene matches: 8. DNA of the CDR3: TGTGCCATCAGTGAGGGCCGTGGGACAGGGAACTACGAGCAGTACTTC. It translates to CAISEGRGTGNYEQYF.

This clone came up once. The chain combines TRBV18 with TRBJ1-1, with a possible D match to TRBD1 (5 bases). Germline V gene sequence: CDR1 KGHSH, CDR2 LQKENI. This CDR3 contains 14 residues. Trimming stripped 6 bases from V and 1 base from J, with 12 bases between. The DNA for the CDR3 is TGTGCCAGCTCCCAGAATACAGGGAACACTGAAGCTTTCTTT. Protein product: CASSQNTGNTEAFF.